This entry lists 6 T cell receptor beta chains sequenced from one sample in a study of CD8 T cells in ankylosing spondylitis. From the 5' RACE reads, TCRdb called clonotypes with MiXCR, one entry per CDR3 protein. Here the sample spans 350,000 or so distinct CDR3 sequences, approximately 10% being singletons. Sequenced material: blood, either unsorted or a sorted T cell fraction (not recorded which). Receptors originate from a female donor with ankylosing spondylitis or in good health (not recorded which).

This clonotype came up a few times. The chain couples TRBV20-1 to TRBJ1-4; possible D gene TRBD1, 5 bases. Trimming pared 5 bases from V and 5 bases from J, leaving 12 bases between. This CDR3 region has 13 residues. Germline lookup yields CDR1 DFQATT and CDR2 SNEGSKA (reference sequence). The CDR3 DNA reads as TGCAGTGCTCCTTGGGGCTACAATGAAAAACTGTTTTTT. It translates to CSAPWGYNEKLFF.

This clonotype was counted ten times or more. This chain joins TRBV12-3 or TRBV12-4 and TRBJ1-5; D not resolved. Between the trimmed V and J ends, which lost 5 bases and 4 bases, there was a span of 9 bases. The CDR3 runs 13 residues. The CDR3 loop is CASSPDKNQPQHF. In nucleotides, the CDR3 is TGTGCCAGCAGTCCAGACAAGAATCAGCCCCAGCATTTT.

This clonotype was counted only a few times. The chain links TRBV20-1 to TRBJ2-7, with 11 bases lining up with TRBD2. This CDR3 spans 15 amino acids. Germline V lookup: CDR1 DFQATT, CDR2 SNEGSKA (reference sequence). Losses at the gene ends were 3 bases for V and 3 bases for J; bases not matched to a gene: 7. This CDR3 reads CSASPWGLAVYEQYF. The CDR3 DNA is TGCAGTGCTAGTCCATGGGGACTAGCGGTCTACGAGCAGTACTTC.

Many counts were recorded for this clonotype. This sequence joins TRBV20-1 and TRBJ2-3; 9 bases match TRBD2. The CDR3 has 14 residues. Per germline, CDR1 DFQATT and CDR2 SNEGSKA (reference sequence). CDR3 nucleotide sequence: TGCACCACTCGGCGGGGGGGCTTGAAAGATACGCAGTATTTT. Encoded protein: CTTRRGGLKDTQYF.

This clonotype was seen a handful of times. The chain combines TRBV3-1 with TRBJ2-1; D is uncertain. Germline V CDR1 and CDR2: LGHDT, YNNKEL (reference sequence). The V gene lost 4 bases and the J gene lost 6 bases, with 16 bases spanning the gap. This CDR3 spans 15 amino acids. The CDR3 protein is CASSPRMVEPNEQFF. The CDR3 DNA reads as TGTGCCAGCAGCCCACGTATGGTAGAGCCCAATGAGCAGTTCTTC.

This clonotype has at least ten counts. The germline gene is not matched at one end of the junction; a read error may be the cause. CDR3 protein: CASSTTYGFIPTFF. CDR3 bases: TGTGCCAGCAGCACCACCTATGGGTTTATACCTACCTTTTTC. This chain joins TRBV7-2 and TRBJ2-5, with D unresolved. CDR3 length: 14 residues. In germline, CDR1 is SGHTA, CDR2 FQGNSA.